This T cell receptor beta chain was identified during a study of blood T cells in healthy people across ages. The CDR3 is made up of 15 amino acids. The germline V gene encodes CDR1 DFQATT and CDR2 SNEGSKA (reference sequence). With a J-beta primer mix and a sample-barcoded 5' primer, a second PCR ran roughly 6 to 11 cycles. TCRdb recomputed calls from the 5' RACE reads with MiXCR, one row per CDR3 protein. This table has around 580,000 distinct CDR3 sequences, 40% to 55% appearing once. The gene calls are TRBV20-1 and TRBJ2-7, with 7 nucleotides matching TRBD2. The J call may be in error: the DNA end matches TRBJ2-5 better. The receptor was isolated from a man older than 75 in good health. Source material: blood. DNA of the CDR3: TGCAGTGCTAGAGATCGGGCGGGAGAGGCGGAGACCCAGTACTTC. Protein sequence: CSARDRAGEAETQYF.